This T cell receptor beta chain was recorded in a study of shared clonotypes between healthy human individuals. Study-level findings and limits: Relative to clonotypes present in all four donors, those not shared had lower generation probabilities. Sorted-subset samples were not fully sequenced, rarefaction indicated.

Germline values: CDR1 SGHRS, CDR2 YFSETQ. The V and J ends lost 3 bases and 3 bases respectively, with 13 bases between them. This CDR3 has 15 amino acids. Some 27,000 T cell genomes, or about 190 ng DNA, went into the sorted-subset replicate PCRs. The table came from immunoSEQ multiplex PCR; TCRdb's copy has only in-frame clones and leaves some out. Found here are 600,000 to 700,000 clones, around 73% of them singletons; the top ten hold roughly 2%. As regards this clone: Its target is unknown.

The J gene is TRBJ1-3, the V gene TRBV5-1; tentatively, D is TRBD1 (5 bases). Sequenced: memory CD4+ T cells sorted from blood. Subset meaning: CD45RA-negative fraction. The clonotype comes from a woman in her twenties or thirties in good health. The CDR3 is CASSSRGDYGNTIYF. As DNA, the CDR3 is TGCGCCAGCAGCTCACGAGGGGATTATGGAAACACCATATATTTT.